These 14 T cell receptor beta chains share one sample of origin, sequenced in a study of shared clonotypes between healthy human individuals. TCRdb's copy holds only in-frame clones and misses some; the assay was immunoSEQ multiplex PCR. The data show about 490,000 clones, with roughly 80% seen just once and roughly 12% held by the top ten. The sample comprised PBMCs. Receptors were obtained from a woman in her forties in good health. Some clones in this sample may be carry-over from other donors' samples.

A few counts support this clone. The V gene is TRBV9, the J gene TRBJ2-7, with D unresolved. This CDR3 is 15 amino acids long. Trimming cost V 3 bases and J 3 bases, with 16 bases left between them. Germline-derived CDR1 and CDR2 are SGDLS and YYNGEE. CDR3 DNA: TGTGCCAGCAGCGCAAAAGGGATCTTAGGCTACGAGCAGTACTTC. It translates to CASSAKGILGYEQYF.

The chain couples TRBV5-4 to TRBJ2-3, with 15 nucleotides matching TRBD2. The CDR3 totals 17 residues. The J segment lost 4 bases and the V segment lost 7 bases, leaving 10 bases of the junction unmatched. The germline gives CDR1 SGHNT, CDR2 YYREEE (reference sequence). CDR3 protein: CASSGLAGGPRADTQYF. The CDR3 DNA is TGTGCCAGCTCCGGACTAGCGGGAGGGCCTAGGGCAGATACGCAGTATTTT.

The chain uses TRBV19 and TRBJ1-2; D remains ambiguous. This CDR3 contains 14 residues. The V gene lost 5 bases and the J gene lost 0 bases, with 10 bases spanning the gap. CDR1 and CDR2 from the germline V gene are LNHDA and SQIVND (reference sequence). CDR3 loop: CASSPRAANYGYTF. The CDR3, as DNA: TGTGCCAGTAGTCCGAGGGCAGCTAACTATGGCTACACCTTC.

CDR3 residues: CASSSSRGNEQFF. The CDR3 bases are TGTGCCAGCAGCTCCTCTAGAGGCAATGAGCAGTTCTTC. This chain links TRBV7-3 with TRBJ2-1; D is unresolved. Trimming cost V 4 bases and J 6 bases, with 10 bases left between them. This CDR3 comprises 13 residues. The germline V gene has CDR1 SGHTA and CDR2 FQGTGA. The full variable domain, with the rest looked up from reference TRBV7-3 and TRBJ2-1, is GAGVSQTPSNKVTEKGKYVELRCDPISGHTALYWYRQSLGQGPEFLIYFQGTGAADDSGLPNDRFFAVRPEGSVSTLKIQRTERGDSAVYLCASSSSRGNEQFFGPGTRLTVL.

Comments on this clone: The same CDR3 is also encoded by other DNA sequences in this sample. This chain joins TRBV28 and TRBJ2-1, with D uncertain. Germline-derived CDR1 and CDR2 are MDHEN and SYDVKM. The CDR3 is 14 amino acids. V lost 5 bases and J 6 bases, leaving 14 bases between the germline ends. Here the CDR3 reads CASSPPRKGNEQFF. The CDR3 nucleotides read TGTGCCAGCAGTCCCCCAAGGAAAGGCAATGAGCAGTTCTTC.

The chain has TRBV5-1 and TRBJ2-3; tentative D call: TRBD2 (5 bases). With 0 bases removed from V and 5 bases from J, the gap between germline ends came to 7 bases. From germline, CDR1 is SGHRS and CDR2 YFSETQ. The CDR3 has 13 amino acids. The CDR3 loop reads CASSLERIDTQYF. CDR3 coding DNA: TGCGCCAGCAGCTTGGAGCGGATAGATACGCAGTATTTT.

The J gene is TRBJ2-1, the V gene TRBV7-2; possible D gene TRBD2, 5 bases. Trimming pared 5 bases from V and 9 bases from J, leaving 17 bases between. Germline V CDR1 and CDR2: SGHTA, FQGNSA. The CDR3 loop spans 14 amino acids. The DNA of the CDR3 is TGTGCCAGCAGCCGAGGACTTCTCCCTAGTGAGCAGTTCTTC. This translates into CASSRGLLPSEQFF.

Notes on this clone: A far larger clone lies a single base away; this is likely a read error. The chain recombines TRBV6-1 with TRBJ1-1; D remains unclear. The CDR3 runs to 14 residues. Trimming stripped 7 bases from V and 1 base from J, with 13 bases between. The germline gives CDR1 MNHNS, CDR2 SASEGT. CDR3 nucleotide sequence: TGTGCCAGCATGAGGTTGAGGTCGAACACTGAAGCTTTCTTT. Translated: CASMRLRSNTEAFF.

This clone was observed a single time. The genes are TRBV19 and TRBJ2-2; TRBD2 agrees at 7 bases. The CDR3 length is 13 residues. With V trimmed by 8 bases and J by 3 bases, 3 bases remained unmatched. CDR1 is LNHDA, CDR2 SQIVND, per germline (reference sequence). This CDR3 is CASGSGYTGELFF. The DNA for the CDR3 is TGTGCCAGTGGTAGCGGGTACACCGGGGAGCTGTTTTTT.

This clone was counted only a few times. The chain recombines TRBV2 with TRBJ2-5; 10 bases are shared with TRBD2. The CDR3 length is 13 residues. Germline assignment: CDR1 SNHLY and CDR2 FYNNEI. V lost 6 bases to trimming and J lost 4 bases; unmatched junction nucleotides: 2. The CDR3: CASRRTSGETQYF. The CDR3 nucleotides are TGTGCCAGCAGGCGGACTAGCGGAGAGACCCAGTACTTC.

This clone was counted once. V gene TRBV19 combines with J gene TRBJ1-1, with TRBD1 as a possible D gene (6 bases). V lost 0 bases to trimming and J lost 5 bases, with 16 bases between them. CDR3 length: 16 amino acids. Germline V gives CDR1 LNHDA, CDR2 SQIVND (reference sequence). The chain's CDR3 is CASSIDQNGGRTEAFF. The CDR3 DNA follows: TGTGCCAGTAGTATAGACCAAAACGGGGGGCGTACTGAAGCTTTCTTT.

The V gene is TRBV5-1, the J gene TRBJ1-1, with 7 bases lining up with TRBD1. The CDR3 totals 13 residues. V was pared by 0 bases and J by 10 bases, with 6 bases of the junction left unmatched. Looked up from germline, CDR1 is SGHRS and CDR2 is YFSETQ. Written as DNA, the CDR3 is TGCGCCAGCAGCTTGGGACAGGGCGTAGGAGCTTTCTTT. Translated, it gives CASSLGQGVGAFF. The whole variable domain, remainder taken from reference TRBV5-1 and TRBJ1-1, is KAGVTQTPRYLIKTRGQQVTLSCSPISGHRSVSWYQQTPGQGLQFLFEYFSETQRNKGNFPGRFSGRQFSNSRSEMNVSTLELGDSALYLCASSLGQGVGAFFGQGTRLTVV.

A remark on this clone: It is likely a read error: a sequence one base away is far more abundant. In the same sample, other DNA sequences code for this CDR3. The genes are TRBV2 and TRBJ2-7; 11 positions match TRBD2. The CDR3 contains 15 residues. V lost 10 bases, J lost 4 bases, and 12 bases stayed unmatched. Germline values: CDR1 SNHLY, CDR2 FYNNEI. The chain's CDR3 is CATPGASGRSYEQYF. The CDR3, as DNA: TGTGCCACACCCGGGGCTAGCGGGAGGTCATACGAGCAGTACTTC.

This clone was seen only once. The sample has other DNA sequences that encode this CDR3 too. V gene TRBV18 combines with J gene TRBJ1-3; TRBD1 aligns across 7 bases. Losses at the gene ends were 5 bases for V and 1 base for J; bases not matched to a gene: 5. The CDR3 totals 15 residues. In germline, CDR1 is KGHSH, CDR2 LQKENI. CDR3 coding DNA: TGTGCCAGCTCAAGACAGGGTGGGTCTGGAAACACCATATATTTT. Amino acids: CASSRQGGSGNTIYF. Full variable domain (remainder filled in from reference TRBV18 and TRBJ1-3): NAGVMQNPRHLVRRRGQEARLRCSPMKGHSHVYWYRQLPEEGLKFMVYLQKENIIDESGMPKERFSAEFPKEGPSILRIQQVVRGDSAAYFCASSRQGGSGNTIYFGEGSWLTVV.